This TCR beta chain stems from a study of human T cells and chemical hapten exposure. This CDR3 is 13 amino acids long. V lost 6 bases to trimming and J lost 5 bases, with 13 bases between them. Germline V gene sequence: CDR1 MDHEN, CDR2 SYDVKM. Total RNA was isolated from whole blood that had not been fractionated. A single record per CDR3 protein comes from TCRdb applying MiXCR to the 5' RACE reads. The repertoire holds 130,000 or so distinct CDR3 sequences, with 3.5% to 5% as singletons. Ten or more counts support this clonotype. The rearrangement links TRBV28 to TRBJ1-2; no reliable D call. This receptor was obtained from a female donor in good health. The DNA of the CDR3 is TGTGCCAGCAGAAGGACCGGTACTTATGGCTACACCTTC. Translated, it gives CASRRTGTYGYTF.